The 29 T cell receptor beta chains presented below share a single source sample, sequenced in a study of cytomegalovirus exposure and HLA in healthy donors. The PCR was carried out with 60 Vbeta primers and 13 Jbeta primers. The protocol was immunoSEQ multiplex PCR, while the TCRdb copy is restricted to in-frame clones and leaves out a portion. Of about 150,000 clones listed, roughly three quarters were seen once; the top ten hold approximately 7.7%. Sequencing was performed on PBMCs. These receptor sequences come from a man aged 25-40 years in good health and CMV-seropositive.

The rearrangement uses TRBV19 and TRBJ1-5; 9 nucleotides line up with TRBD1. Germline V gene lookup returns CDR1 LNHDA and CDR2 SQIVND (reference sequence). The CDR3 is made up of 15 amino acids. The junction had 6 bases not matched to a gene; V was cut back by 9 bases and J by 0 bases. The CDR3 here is CASRDRVYSNQPQHF. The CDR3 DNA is TGTGCCAGCCGGGACAGGGTCTATAGCAATCAGCCCCAGCATTTT.

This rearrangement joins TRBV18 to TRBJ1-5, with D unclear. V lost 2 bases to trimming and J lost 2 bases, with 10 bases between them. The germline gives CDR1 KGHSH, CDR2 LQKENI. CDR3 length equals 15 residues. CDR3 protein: CASSPFREGNQPQHF. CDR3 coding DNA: TGTGCCAGCTCACCATTCCGGGAGGGCAATCAGCCCCAGCATTTT.

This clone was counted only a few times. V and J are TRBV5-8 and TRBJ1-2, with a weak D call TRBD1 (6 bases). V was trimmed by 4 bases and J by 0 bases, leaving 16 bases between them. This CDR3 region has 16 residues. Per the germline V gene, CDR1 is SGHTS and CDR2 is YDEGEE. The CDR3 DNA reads TGTGCCAGCAGCGCCCGAAACAGGGTAGCTAACTATGGCTACACCTTC. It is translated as CASSARNRVANYGYTF. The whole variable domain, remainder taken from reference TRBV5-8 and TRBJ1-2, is EAGVTQSPTHLIKTRGQQATLRCSPISGHTSVYWYQQALGLGLQFLLWYDEGEERNRGNFPPRFSGRQFPNYSSELNVNALELEDSALYLCASSARNRVANYGYTFGSGTRLTVV.

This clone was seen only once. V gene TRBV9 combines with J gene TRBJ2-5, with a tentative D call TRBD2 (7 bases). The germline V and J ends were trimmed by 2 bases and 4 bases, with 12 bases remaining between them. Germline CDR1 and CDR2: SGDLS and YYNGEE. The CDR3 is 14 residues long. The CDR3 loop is CASSVLGGAETQYF. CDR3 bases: TGTGCCAGCAGCGTCCTAGGGGGGGCAGAGACCCAGTACTTC.

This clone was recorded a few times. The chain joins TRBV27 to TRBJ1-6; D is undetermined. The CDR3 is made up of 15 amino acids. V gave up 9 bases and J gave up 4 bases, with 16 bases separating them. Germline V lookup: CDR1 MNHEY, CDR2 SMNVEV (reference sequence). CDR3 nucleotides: TGTGCCAGTCGTTTGGGCCTCCTTTATAATTCACCCCTCCACTTT. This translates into CASRLGLLYNSPLHF.

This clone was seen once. The CDR3 is CASSSGLAGRETQYF. CDR3 nucleotide sequence: TGTGCCAGCAGCTCTGGACTAGCGGGGAGGGAGACCCAGTACTTC. The rearrangement uses TRBV5-4 and TRBJ2-5; TRBD2 matches at 12 bases. The germline gives CDR1 SGHNT, CDR2 YYREEE (reference sequence). V lost 3 bases and J lost 5; bases outside the gene matches: 5. The CDR3 is 15 residues long. The whole variable domain, filled in from reference TRBV5-4 and TRBJ2-5, reads ETGVTQSPTHLIKTRGQQVTLRCSSQSGHNTVSWYQQALGQGPQFIFQYYREEENGRGNFPPRFSGLQFPNYSSELNVNALELDDSALYLCASSSGLAGRETQYFGPGTRLLVL.

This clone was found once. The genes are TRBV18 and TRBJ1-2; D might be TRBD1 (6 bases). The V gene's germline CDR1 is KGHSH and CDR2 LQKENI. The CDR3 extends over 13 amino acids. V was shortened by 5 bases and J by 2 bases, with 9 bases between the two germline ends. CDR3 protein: CASSEQGNYGYTF. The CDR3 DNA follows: TGTGCCAGCTCAGAGCAGGGGAACTATGGCTACACCTTC.

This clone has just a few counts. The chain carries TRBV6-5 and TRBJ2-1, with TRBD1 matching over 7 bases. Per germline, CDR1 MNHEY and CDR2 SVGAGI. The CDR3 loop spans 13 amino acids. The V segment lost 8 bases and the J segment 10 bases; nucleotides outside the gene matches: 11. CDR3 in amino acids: CASSPQGVGEQFF. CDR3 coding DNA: TGTGCCAGCTCTCCCCAGGGGGTTGGGGAGCAGTTCTTC.

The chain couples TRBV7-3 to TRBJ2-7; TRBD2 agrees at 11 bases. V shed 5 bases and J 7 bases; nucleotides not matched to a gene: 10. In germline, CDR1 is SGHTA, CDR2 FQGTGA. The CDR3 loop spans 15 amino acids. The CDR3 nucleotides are TGTGCCAGCAGCCCCGGGACTAGCGGATCCTTGGAGCAGTACTTC. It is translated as CASSPGTSGSLEQYF.

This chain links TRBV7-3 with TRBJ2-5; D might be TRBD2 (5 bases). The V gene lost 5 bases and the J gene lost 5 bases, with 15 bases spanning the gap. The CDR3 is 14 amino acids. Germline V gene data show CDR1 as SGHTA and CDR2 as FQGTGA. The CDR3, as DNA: TGTGCCAGCAGCGCTAGCCGGAGCAGCGAGACCCAGTACTTC. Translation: CASSASRSSETQYF. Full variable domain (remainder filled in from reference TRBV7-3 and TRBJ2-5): GAGVSQTPSNKVTEKGKYVELRCDPISGHTALYWYRQSLGQGPEFLIYFQGTGAADDSGLPNDRFFAVRPEGSVSTLKIQRTERGDSAVYLCASSASRSSETQYFGPGTRLLVL.

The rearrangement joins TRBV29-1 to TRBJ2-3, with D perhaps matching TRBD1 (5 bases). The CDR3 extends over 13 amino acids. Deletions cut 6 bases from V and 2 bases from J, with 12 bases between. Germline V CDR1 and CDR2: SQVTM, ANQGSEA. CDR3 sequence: CSVPAGNTDTQYF. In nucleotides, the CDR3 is TGCAGCGTGCCCGCAGGGAACACAGATACGCAGTATTTT.

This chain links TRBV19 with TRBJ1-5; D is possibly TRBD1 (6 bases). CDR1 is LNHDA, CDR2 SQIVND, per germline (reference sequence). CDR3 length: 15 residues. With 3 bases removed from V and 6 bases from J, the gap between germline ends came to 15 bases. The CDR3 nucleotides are TGTGCCAGTAGTATCGGACAGTATACCGGTCAGCCCCAGCATTTT. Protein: CASSIGQYTGQPQHF.

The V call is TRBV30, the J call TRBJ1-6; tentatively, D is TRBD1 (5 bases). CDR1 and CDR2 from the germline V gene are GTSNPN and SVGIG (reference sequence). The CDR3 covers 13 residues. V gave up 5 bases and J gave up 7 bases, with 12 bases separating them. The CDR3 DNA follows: TGTGCCTGGGGTGACAGCTACAATTCACCCCTCCACTTT. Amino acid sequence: CAWGDSYNSPLHF.

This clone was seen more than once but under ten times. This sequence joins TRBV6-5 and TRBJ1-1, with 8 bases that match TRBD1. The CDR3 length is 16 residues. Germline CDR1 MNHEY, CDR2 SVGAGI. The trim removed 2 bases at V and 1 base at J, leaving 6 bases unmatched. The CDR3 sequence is CASSYPRTGPNTEAFF. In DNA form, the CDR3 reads TGTGCCAGCAGTTACCCAAGGACAGGGCCGAACACTGAAGCTTTCTTT.

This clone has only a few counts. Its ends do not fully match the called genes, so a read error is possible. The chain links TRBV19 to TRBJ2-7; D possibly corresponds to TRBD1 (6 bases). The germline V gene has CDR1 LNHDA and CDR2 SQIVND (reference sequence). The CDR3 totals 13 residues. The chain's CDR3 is CACSYREYYEQYF. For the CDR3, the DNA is TGTGCCTGTAGTTACAGGGAATACTACGAGCAGTACTTC.

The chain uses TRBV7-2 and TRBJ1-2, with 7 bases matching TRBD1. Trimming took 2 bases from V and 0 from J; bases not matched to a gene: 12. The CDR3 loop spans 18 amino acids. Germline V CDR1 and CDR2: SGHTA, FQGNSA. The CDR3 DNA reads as TGTGCCAGCAGCTTAAACCCTCTGGGGACAGCCACTAACTATGGCTACACCTTC. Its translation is CASSLNPLGTATNYGYTF.

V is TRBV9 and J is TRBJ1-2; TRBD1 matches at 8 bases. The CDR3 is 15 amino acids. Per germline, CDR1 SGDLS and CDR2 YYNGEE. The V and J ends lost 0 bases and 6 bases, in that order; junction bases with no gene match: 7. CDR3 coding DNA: TGTGCCAGCAGCGTAGTCGGACAGGGCGATGATGGCTACACCTTC. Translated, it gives CASSVVGQGDDGYTF.

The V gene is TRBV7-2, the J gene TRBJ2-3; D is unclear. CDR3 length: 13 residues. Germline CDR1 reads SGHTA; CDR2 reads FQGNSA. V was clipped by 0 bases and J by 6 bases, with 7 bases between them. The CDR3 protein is CASSLAFGDTQYF. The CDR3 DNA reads TGTGCCAGCAGCTTAGCTTTCGGGGATACGCAGTATTTT.

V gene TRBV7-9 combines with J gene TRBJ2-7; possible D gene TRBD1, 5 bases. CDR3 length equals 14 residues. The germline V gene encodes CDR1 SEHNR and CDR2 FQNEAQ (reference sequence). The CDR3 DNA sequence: TGTTCCATCTCGACAGTCGAGAACTCCTACGAGCAGTACTTC. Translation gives CSISTVENSYEQYF. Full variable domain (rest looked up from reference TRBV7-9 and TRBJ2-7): DTGVSQNPRHKITKRGQNVTFRCDPISEHNRLYWYRQTLGQGPEFLTYFQNEAQLEKSRLLSDRFSAERPKGSFSTLEIQRTEQGDSAMYLCSISTVENSYEQYFGPGTRLTVT.

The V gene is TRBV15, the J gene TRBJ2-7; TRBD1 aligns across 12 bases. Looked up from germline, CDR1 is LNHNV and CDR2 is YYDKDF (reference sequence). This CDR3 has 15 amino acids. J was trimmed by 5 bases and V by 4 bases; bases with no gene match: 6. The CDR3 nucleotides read TGTGCCACCAGCACCCCGGGACAGGGGGCCAACGAGCAGTACTTC. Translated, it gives CATSTPGQGANEQYF.

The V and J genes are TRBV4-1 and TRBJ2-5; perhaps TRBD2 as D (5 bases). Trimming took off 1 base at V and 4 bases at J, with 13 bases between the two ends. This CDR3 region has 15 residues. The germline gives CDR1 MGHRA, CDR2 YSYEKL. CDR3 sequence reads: CASSQVSLAGETQYF. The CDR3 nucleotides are TGCGCCAGCAGCCAAGTTTCCCTAGCTGGAGAGACCCAGTACTTC.

Here the CDR3 reads CASLNSLGRGGGETQYF. For the CDR3, the DNA is TGTGCCAGCCTTAATTCCCTGGGGAGGGGCGGGGGAGAGACCCAGTACTTC. This chain uses TRBV28 with TRBJ2-5, with TRBD2 matching 7 bases. This CDR3 contains 17 residues. Germline CDR1 is MDHEN and CDR2 is SYDVKM. The V segment lost 8 bases and the J segment 4 bases; nucleotides outside the gene matches: 19.

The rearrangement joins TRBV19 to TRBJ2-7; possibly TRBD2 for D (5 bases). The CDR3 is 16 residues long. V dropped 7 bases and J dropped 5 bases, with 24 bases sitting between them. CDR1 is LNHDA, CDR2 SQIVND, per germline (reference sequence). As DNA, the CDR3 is TGTGCCAGTACTATGACCGGGAAGTTCGATGCCGACGAGCAGTACTTC. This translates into CASTMTGKFDADEQYF.

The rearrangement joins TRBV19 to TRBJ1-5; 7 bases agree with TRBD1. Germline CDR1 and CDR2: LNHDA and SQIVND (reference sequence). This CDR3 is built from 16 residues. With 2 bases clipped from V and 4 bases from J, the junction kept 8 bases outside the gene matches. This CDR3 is CASSISNRGENQPQHF. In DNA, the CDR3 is TGTGCCAGTAGTATAAGCAACAGGGGAGAGAATCAGCCCCAGCATTTT.

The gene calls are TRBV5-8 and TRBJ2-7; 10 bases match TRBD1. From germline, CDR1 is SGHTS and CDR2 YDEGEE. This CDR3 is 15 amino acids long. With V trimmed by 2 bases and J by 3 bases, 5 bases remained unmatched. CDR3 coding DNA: TGTGCCAGCAGCTTTACCGGGACAGGGGACTACGAGCAGTACTTC. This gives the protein CASSFTGTGDYEQYF.

CDR3 amino acids: CASSPLRGTDYGYTF. For the CDR3, the DNA is TGCGCCAGCAGCCCCTTGAGGGGGACCGACTATGGCTACACCTTC. The chain employs TRBV5-1 and TRBJ1-2; a possible D gene is TRBD1 (6 bases). V lost 4 bases and J 3 bases, leaving 16 bases between the germline ends. Germline lookup yields CDR1 SGHRS and CDR2 YFSETQ. This CDR3 has 15 residues.

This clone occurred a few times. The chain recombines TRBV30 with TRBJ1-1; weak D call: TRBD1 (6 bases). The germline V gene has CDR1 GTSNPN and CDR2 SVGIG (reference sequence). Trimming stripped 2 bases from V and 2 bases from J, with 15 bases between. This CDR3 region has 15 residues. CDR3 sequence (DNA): TGTGCCTGGAGTCAGCCGGGACAAGTAAACACTGAAGCTTTCTTT. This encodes CAWSQPGQVNTEAFF.

In DNA, the CDR3 is TGTGCCAGCAGTTTAGAAATTGAGGGACAGGGGGCATTGTACTTC. It codes for CASSLEIEGQGALYF. This sequence joins TRBV27 and TRBJ2-7; TRBD1 matches 12 bases. Germline-derived CDR1 and CDR2 are MNHEY and SMNVEV (reference sequence). There are 15 residues in the CDR3. The ends lost 2 bases at V and 12 bases at J; junction bases unmatched: 11.

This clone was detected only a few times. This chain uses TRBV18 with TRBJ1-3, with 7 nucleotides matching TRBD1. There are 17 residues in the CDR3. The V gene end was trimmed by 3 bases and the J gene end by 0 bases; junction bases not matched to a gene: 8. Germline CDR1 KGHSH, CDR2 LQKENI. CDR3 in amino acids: CASSPSTGALSGNTIYF. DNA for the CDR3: TGTGCCAGCTCACCCTCTACAGGGGCCCTCTCTGGAAACACCATATATTTT.